These 5 T cell receptor beta chains came from one sample sequenced in a study of shared clonotypes between healthy human individuals. Repertoires were generated with immunoSEQ multiplex PCR, while TCRdb's copy carries only in-frame clones and drops some. Here the sample spans over 400,000 clones, 95% to 96% being singletons. The sequenced sample was naive CD4+ T cells sorted from blood. Described subset: CD45RA+ positively selected. Source of these receptors: a woman aged 25 to 39 in good health.

J is TRBJ2-2 and V is TRBV7-9, with D possibly called TRBD1 or TRBD2 (5 bases each). V was pared by 1 base and J by 7 bases, with 10 bases between. The CDR3 runs 14 residues. The germline V gene has CDR1 SEHNR and CDR2 FQNEAQ (reference sequence). The CDR3 loop reads CASSLEEGFGELFF. DNA of the CDR3: TGTGCCAGCAGCTTAGAAGAGGGGTTCGGGGAGCTGTTTTTT. The complete variable domain, with remaining parts taken from reference TRBV7-9 and TRBJ2-2, reads DTGVSQNPRHKITKRGQNVTFRCDPISEHNRLYWYRQTLGQGPEFLTYFQNEAQLEKSRLLSDRFSAERPKGSFSTLEIQRTEQGDSAMYLCASSLEEGFGELFFGEGSRLTVL.

The J gene is TRBJ2-5, the V gene TRBV28; 9 positions match TRBD2. Trimming cost V 4 bases and J 5 bases; bases outside gene matches: 8. Germline CDR1 is MDHEN and CDR2 is SYDVKM. The CDR3 has 15 residues. For the CDR3, the DNA is TGTGCCAGCAGTTCAGCGGGGGCGGGAGGGGAGACCCAGTACTTC. Its protein is CASSSAGAGGETQYF.

This sequence joins TRBV5-1 and TRBJ1-2; D not certain. The ends were cut back, 4 bases at V and 7 bases at J, with 11 bases in the middle. The CDR3 has 12 amino acids. CDR1 is SGHRS and CDR2 is YFSETQ in the germline V gene. CDR3 region: CASSHGWAGYTF. CDR3 nucleotide sequence: TGCGCCAGCAGCCACGGATGGGCTGGCTACACCTTC.

The chain employs TRBV10-1 and TRBJ2-2; TRBD1 matches at 10 bases. Germline values: CDR1 WNHNN, CDR2 SYGVQD (reference sequence). CDR3 size: 14 residues. V lost 7 bases to trimming and J lost 4 bases; unmatched junction nucleotides: 3. The CDR3 coding sequence is TGCGCCAGCAAGCGGGACAGGGGCACCGGGGAGCTGTTTTTT. It specifies CASKRDRGTGELFF.

Of note for this clone: Other nucleotide sequences in the sample specify the same CDR3. J is TRBJ2-7 and V is TRBV5-1; 8 bases line up with TRBD1. This CDR3 region has 13 residues. CDR1 and CDR2 from the germline V gene are SGHRS and YFSETQ. The trim removed 0 bases at V and 4 bases at J, leaving 0 bases unmatched. For the CDR3, the DNA is TGCGCCAGCAGCTTGGACAGGGGGTACGAGCAGTACTTC. Its protein product is CASSLDRGYEQYF.